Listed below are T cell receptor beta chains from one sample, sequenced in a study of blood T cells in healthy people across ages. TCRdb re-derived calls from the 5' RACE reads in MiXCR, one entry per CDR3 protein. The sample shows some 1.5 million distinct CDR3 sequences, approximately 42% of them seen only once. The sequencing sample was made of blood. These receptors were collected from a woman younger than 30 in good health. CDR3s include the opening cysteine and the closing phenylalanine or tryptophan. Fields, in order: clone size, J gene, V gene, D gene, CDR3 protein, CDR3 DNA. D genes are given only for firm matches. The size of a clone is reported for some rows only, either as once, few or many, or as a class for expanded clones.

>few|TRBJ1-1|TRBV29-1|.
CSVERNSIRVGGTEAFF
TGCAGCGTCGAAAGAAACTCAATTAGGGTCGGCGGAACTGAAGCTTTCTTT
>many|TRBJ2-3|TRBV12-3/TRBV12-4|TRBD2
CASSPFVWAGATADTQYF
TGTGCCAGCAGCCCCTTCGTCTGGGCGGGAGCCACGGCGGATACGCAGTATTTT
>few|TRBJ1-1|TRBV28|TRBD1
CASTTNNRGRTEAFF
TGTGCCAGCACTACCAACAACAGGGGTCGAACTGAAGCTTTCTTT
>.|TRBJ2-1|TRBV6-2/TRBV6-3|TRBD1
CASRDRGFLLGEQFF
TGTGCCAGCAGGGACAGGGGGTTCTTACTAGGTGAGCAGTTCTTC
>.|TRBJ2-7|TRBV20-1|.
CSTTLFSEQYF
TGCAGTACTACTCTCTTCAGCGAGCAGTACTTC
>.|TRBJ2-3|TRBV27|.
CASSSQKTSTDTQYF
TGTGCCAGCAGTTCCCAAAAAACTAGCACAGATACGCAGTATTTT
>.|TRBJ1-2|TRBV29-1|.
CSVELGGGYTF
TGCAGCGTTGAATTAGGAGGCGGCTACACCTTC
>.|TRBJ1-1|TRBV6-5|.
CACWKGGGTEAFF
TGTGCCTGCTGGAAGGGGGGGGGAACTGAAGCTTTCTTT
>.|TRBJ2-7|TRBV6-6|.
CASTPRLVRYEQYF
TGTGCCAGCACCCCCCGGCTAGTACGCTACGAGCAGTACTTC
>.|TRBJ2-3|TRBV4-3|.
CASSQDVRGSTDTQYF
TGCGCCAGCAGCCAAGATGTGCGGGGATCCACAGATACGCAGTATTTT
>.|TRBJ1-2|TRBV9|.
CASNGNDDGCTF
TGTGCCAGCAACGGCAATGATGATGGCTGCACCTTC
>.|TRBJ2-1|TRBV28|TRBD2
CASRGGGVYEQFF
TGTGCCAGCAGGGGGGGGGGAGTTTACGAGCAGTTCTTC
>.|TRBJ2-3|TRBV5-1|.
CASSTGLKGITDTQYF
TGCGCCAGCAGCACCGGACTCAAGGGTATCACAGATACGCAGTATTTT
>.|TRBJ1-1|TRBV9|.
CASSGARAAVDTEAFF
TGTGCCAGCAGCGGGGCTCGTGCGGCCGTCGACACTGAAGCTTTCTTT
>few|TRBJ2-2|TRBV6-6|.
CASRHQKNTGELFF
TGTGCCAGCAGGCACCAGAAGAACACCGGGGAGCTGTTTTTT
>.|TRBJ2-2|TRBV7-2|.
CASSLIGAVTGELFF
TGTGCCAGCAGTCTAATAGGGGCGGTCACCGGGGAGCTGTTTTTT
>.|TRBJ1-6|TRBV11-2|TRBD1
CASRPTGRNSPLHF
TGTGCCAGCAGACCGACAGGGAGAAATTCACCCCTCCACTTT
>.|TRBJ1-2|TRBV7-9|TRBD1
CASSTDDRGSNYGYTF
TGTGCCAGCAGCACCGATGACAGGGGGTCGAACTATGGCTACACCTTC
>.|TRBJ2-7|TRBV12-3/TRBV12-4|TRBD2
CASNLGGIDYEQYF
TGTGCCAGCAATCTGGGAGGGATCGACTACGAGCAGTACTTC